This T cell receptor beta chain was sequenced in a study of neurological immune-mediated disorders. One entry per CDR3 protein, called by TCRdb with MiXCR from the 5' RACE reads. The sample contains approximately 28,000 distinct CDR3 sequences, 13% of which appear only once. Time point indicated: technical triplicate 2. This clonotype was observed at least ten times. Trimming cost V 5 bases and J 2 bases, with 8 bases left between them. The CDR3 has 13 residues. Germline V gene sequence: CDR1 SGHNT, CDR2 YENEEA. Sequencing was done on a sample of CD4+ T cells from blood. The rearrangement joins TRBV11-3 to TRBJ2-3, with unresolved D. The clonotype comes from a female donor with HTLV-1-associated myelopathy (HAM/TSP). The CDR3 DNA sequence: TGTGCCAGCAGCCTCGAGACCACAGATACGCAGTATTTT. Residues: CASSLETTDTQYF.